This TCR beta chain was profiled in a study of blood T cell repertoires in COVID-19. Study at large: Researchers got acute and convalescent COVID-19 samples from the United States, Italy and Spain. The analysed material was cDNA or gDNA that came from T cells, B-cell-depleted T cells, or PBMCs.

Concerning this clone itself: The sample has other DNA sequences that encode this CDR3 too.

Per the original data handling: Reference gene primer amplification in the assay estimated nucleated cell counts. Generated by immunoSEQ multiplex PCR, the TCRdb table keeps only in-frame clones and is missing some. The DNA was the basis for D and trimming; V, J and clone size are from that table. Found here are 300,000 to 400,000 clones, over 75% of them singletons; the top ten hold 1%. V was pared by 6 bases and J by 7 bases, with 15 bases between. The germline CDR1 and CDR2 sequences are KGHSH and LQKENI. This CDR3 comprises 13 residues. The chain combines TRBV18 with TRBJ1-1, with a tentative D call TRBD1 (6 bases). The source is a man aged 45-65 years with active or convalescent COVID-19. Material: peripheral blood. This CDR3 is CASSSGTSNEAFF. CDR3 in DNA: TGTGCCAGCTCTTCAGGGACAAGTAATGAAGCTTTCTTT. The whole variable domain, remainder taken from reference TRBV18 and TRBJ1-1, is NAGVMQNPRHLVRRRGQEARLRCSPMKGHSHVYWYRQLPEEGLKFMVYLQKENIIDESGMPKERFSAEFPKEGPSILRIQQVVRGDSAAYFCASSSGTSNEAFFGQGTRLTVV.